This TCR delta chain was recorded in a study of gamma-delta T cells after stem cell transplantation. The ends were cut back, 0 bases at V and 0 bases at J, with 13 bases in the middle. The CDR3 consists of 16 residues. Germline V lookup: CDR1 GEAIGNYY, CDR2 EKD. In its sample, this clone is large. Other DNA sequences in the same sample also yield this CDR3. TCRdb used CATT to re-call clones from the RT-PCR reads. The data contain some 2,000 delta-chain clones, roughly 5% of them singletons. This sequence joins TRDV2 and TRDJ1; D unclear. The receptor's source is a human donor. It is not recorded whose cells these are; they may come from a transplant donor. The sequencing input was gamma-delta T cells. CDR3 residues: CACDTVGSRNTDKLIF. The CDR3 DNA reads as TGTGCCTGTGACACCGTGGGTAGTCGGAACACCGATAAACTCATCTTT.